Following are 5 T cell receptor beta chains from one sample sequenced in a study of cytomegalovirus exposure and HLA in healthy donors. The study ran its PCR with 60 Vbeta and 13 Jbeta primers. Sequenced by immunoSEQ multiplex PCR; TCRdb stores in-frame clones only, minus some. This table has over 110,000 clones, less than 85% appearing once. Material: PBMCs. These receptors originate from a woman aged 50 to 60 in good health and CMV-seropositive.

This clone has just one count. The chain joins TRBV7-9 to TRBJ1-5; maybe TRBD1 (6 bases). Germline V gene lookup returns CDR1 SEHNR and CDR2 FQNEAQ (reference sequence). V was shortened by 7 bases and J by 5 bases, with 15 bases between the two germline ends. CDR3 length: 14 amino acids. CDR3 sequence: CASTVWGRDQPQHF. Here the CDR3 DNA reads TGTGCCAGCACGGTCTGGGGGCGAGATCAGCCCCAGCATTTT.

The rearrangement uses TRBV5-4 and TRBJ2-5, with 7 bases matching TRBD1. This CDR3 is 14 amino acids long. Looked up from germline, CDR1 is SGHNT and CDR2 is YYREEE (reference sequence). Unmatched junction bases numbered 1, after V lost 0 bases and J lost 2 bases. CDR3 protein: CASSLDRGQETQYF. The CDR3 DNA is TGTGCCAGCAGCTTGGACAGGGGACAAGAGACCCAGTACTTC.

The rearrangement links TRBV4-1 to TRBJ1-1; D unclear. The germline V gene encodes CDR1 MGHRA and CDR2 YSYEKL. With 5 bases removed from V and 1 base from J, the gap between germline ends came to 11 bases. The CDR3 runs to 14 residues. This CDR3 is CASSWTSPNTEAFF. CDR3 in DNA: TGCGCCAGCAGCTGGACTTCTCCGAACACTGAAGCTTTCTTT.

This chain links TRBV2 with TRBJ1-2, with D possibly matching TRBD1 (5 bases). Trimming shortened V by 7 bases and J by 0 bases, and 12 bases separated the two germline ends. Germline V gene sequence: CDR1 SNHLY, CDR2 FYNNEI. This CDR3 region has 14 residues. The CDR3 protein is CASIPTVTNYGYTF. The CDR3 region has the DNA TGTGCCAGCATCCCGACAGTCACTAACTATGGCTACACCTTC.

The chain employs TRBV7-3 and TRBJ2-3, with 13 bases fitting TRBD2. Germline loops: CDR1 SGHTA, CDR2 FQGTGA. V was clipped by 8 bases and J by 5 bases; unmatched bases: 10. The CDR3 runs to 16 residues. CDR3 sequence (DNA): TGTGCCAGCCGATCCGGGACTAGCGGGGCAGGAGATACGCAGTATTTT. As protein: CASRSGTSGAGDTQYF. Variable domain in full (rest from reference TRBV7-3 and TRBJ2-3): GAGVSQTPSNKVTEKGKYVELRCDPISGHTALYWYRQSLGQGPEFLIYFQGTGAADDSGLPNDRFFAVRPEGSVSTLKIQRTERGDSAVYLCASRSGTSGAGDTQYFGPGTRLTVL.